The clone carrying this TCR beta chain was detected many times. The target antigen is unknown. Germline assignment: CDR1 DFQATT and CDR2 SNEGSKA (reference sequence). Trimming took 6 bases from V and 1 from J, leaving 10 bases between them. The CDR3 loop spans 12 amino acids. The authors' processing: Counting gave a median of around 100,000 TCRs per sample, with values ranging from about 23,224 to 700,000. TCRdb re-analysed the RACE reads in MiXCR, keeping a single row per CDR3 protein. For this entry, the V and J calls and clone size follow TCRdb and not the study's own pipeline. The sample has approximately 350,000 distinct CDR3 sequences, about 6% seen once. The data originate from a study of human T cells and chemical hapten exposure. Study summary: After 6 days, upper back 0.01% DPC patch tests were scored.

Study findings and constraints: No change in TCRs above 1 in 1000 frequency was produced by DPC sensitization.

Time point noted: patch test 2, 6 weeks after DPC sensitization. Treatment specified: therapeutic diphenylcyclopropenone sensitization with weekly scalp DPC. V and J are TRBV20-1 and TRBJ2-7, with D perhaps TRBD1 (6 bases). The sequence was obtained from a woman aged 18-29 years with alopecia areata. Some clones in this sample may be carry-over from other donors' samples. Sequences were derived from whole blood, sampled in connection with sensitization to the hapten diphenylcyclopropenone (DPC). CDR3 amino acids: CSATRGSYEQYF. The DNA for the CDR3 is TGCAGTGCCACTAGGGGGTCCTACGAGCAGTACTTC.